These 24 T cell receptor beta chains originate from one sample sequenced in a study of blood T cell repertoires in COVID-19. Generated by immunoSEQ multiplex PCR, the TCRdb table keeps only in-frame clones and is missing some. The top ten clones hold around 14% of a sample with about 140,000 clones, 65% to 80% of them seen once. Sequencing was done on a sample of peripheral blood. The receptors come from a man aged 80 or over with acute or convalescent COVID-19.

V and J are TRBV2 and TRBJ2-7; maybe TRBD1 (5 bases). Per germline, CDR1 SNHLY and CDR2 FYNNEI. The CDR3 length is 11 residues. The V end was cut by 7 bases, the J end by 3 bases, with 7 bases between. In nucleotides, the CDR3 is TGTGCCAGCAAGACAGTCTACGAGCAGTACTTC. It encodes CASKTVYEQYF.

This chain joins TRBV24-1 and TRBJ1-1; perhaps TRBD1 as D (5 bases). V was cut by 7 bases and J by 5 bases, with 7 bases left in between. CDR3 length equals 11 residues. Germline V gives CDR1 KGHDR, CDR2 SFDVKD. CDR3: CATSRGTEAFF. CDR3 in DNA: TGTGCCACCAGCCGGGGGACTGAAGCTTTCTTT.

The V gene is TRBV5-1, the J gene TRBJ2-3, with D perhaps matching TRBD1 (6 bases). The germline V gene has CDR1 SGHRS and CDR2 YFSETQ. The CDR3 spans 14 residues. Trimming pared 6 bases from V and 0 bases from J, leaving 11 bases between. The CDR3 nucleotides read TGCGCCAGCAACCAGGGGACAAGCACAGATACGCAGTATTTT. It translates to CASNQGTSTDTQYF. Together with reference TRBV5-1 and TRBJ2-3, the CDR3 gives the full variable domain: KAGVTQTPRYLIKTRGQQVTLSCSPISGHRSVSWYQQTPGQGLQFLFEYFSETQRNKGNFPGRFSGRQFSNSRSEMNVSTLELGDSALYLCASNQGTSTDTQYFGPGTRLTVL.

This chain uses TRBV5-6 with TRBJ2-7; 8 bases map to TRBD1. V lost 0 bases and J lost 0; bases outside the gene matches: 2. Germline CDR1 reads SGHDT; CDR2 reads YYEEEE. The CDR3 runs 15 residues. The CDR3 bases are TGTGCCAGCAGCTTGGGGACAGGGTACTCCTACGAGCAGTACTTC. Its translation: CASSLGTGYSYEQYF.

The CDR3 bases are TGTGCCAGCAAGACTAGCGGGGGGGCCGGCACCGGGGAGCTGTTTTTT. Translating it yields CASKTSGGAGTGELFF. The chain has TRBV28 and TRBJ2-2; 14 bases line up with TRBD2. The V gene end was trimmed by 7 bases and the J gene end by 4 bases; junction bases not matched to a gene: 5. This CDR3 region has 16 residues. Per the germline V gene, CDR1 is MDHEN and CDR2 is SYDVKM.

CDR3 coding DNA: TGTGCCAGCAGTCGGGACAGGGGGCGAGAAGAAAAACTGTTTTTT. This codes for CASSRDRGREEKLFF. This chain connects TRBV2 to TRBJ1-4; 12 bases map to TRBD1. The CDR3 spans 15 residues. V shed 5 bases and J 8 bases; nucleotides not matched to a gene: 6. CDR1 is SNHLY and CDR2 is FYNNEI in the germline V gene.

The chain has TRBV5-4 and TRBJ1-1; D unresolved. Trimming cost V 0 bases and J 1 base, with 4 bases left between them. The CDR3 runs 13 residues. Germline V gene sequence: CDR1 SGHNT, CDR2 YYREEE (reference sequence). CDR3 nucleotides: TGTGCCAGCAGCTTGGCCAGGAACACTGAAGCTTTCTTT. It codes for CASSLARNTEAFF.

CDR3 in amino acids: CASSSYRPEGMGYTF. The CDR3 nucleotides are TGTGCCAGCAGCTCTTACCGCCCGGAGGGGATGGGCTACACCTTC. The chain has TRBV11-2 and TRBJ1-2, with D possibly being TRBD1 (5 bases). Trimming cost V 4 bases and J 8 bases, with 20 bases left between them. The CDR3 contains 15 residues. Germline values: CDR1 SGHAT, CDR2 FQNNGV.

The CDR3 coding sequence is TGTGCCAGCAGCCCCGGGACTAGCGGGGGGATAGGAGATACGCAGTATTTT. Its protein product is CASSPGTSGGIGDTQYF. The rearrangement uses TRBV5-4 and TRBJ2-3, with TRBD2 identical over 15 bases. CDR1 is SGHNT and CDR2 is YYREEE in the germline V gene (reference sequence). Trimming cost V 4 bases and J 5 bases; bases outside gene matches: 8. There are 17 residues in the CDR3.

This clone was recorded at least ten times. The CDR3, as DNA: TGTGCCAGCAGCTCTATACGGGAGGATACGCAGTATTTT. Translation gives CASSSIREDTQYF. The rearrangement uses TRBV7-3 and TRBJ2-3, with a weak D call TRBD2 (6 bases). The CDR3 has 13 residues. With 4 bases removed from V and 6 bases from J, the gap between germline ends came to 11 bases. Germline CDR1 and CDR2: SGHTA and FQGTGA.

The rearrangement uses TRBV19 and TRBJ2-2; 7 bases are shared with TRBD1. With V trimmed by 5 bases and J by 6 bases, 3 bases remained unmatched. Per germline, CDR1 LNHDA and CDR2 SQIVND (reference sequence). The CDR3 loop spans 13 amino acids. This chain's CDR3 is CASSFGQAGELFF. DNA of the CDR3: TGTGCCAGTAGTTTCGGACAGGCCGGGGAGCTGTTTTTT.

The CDR3 here is CASSLNPGVNEKLFF. In nucleotides, the CDR3 is TGTGCCAGCAGCTTAAATCCGGGTGTTAATGAAAAACTGTTTTTT. This chain connects TRBV7-2 to TRBJ1-4; D remains ambiguous. The CDR3 extends over 15 amino acids. The ends were cut back, 2 bases at V and 4 bases at J, with 11 bases in the middle. The V gene's germline CDR1 is SGHTA and CDR2 FQGNSA.

J is TRBJ2-1 and V is TRBV7-8, with TRBD1 identical over 10 bases. Germline V gene lookup returns CDR1 SGHVS and CDR2 FQNEAQ. The V segment lost 5 bases and the J segment 6 bases; nucleotides outside the gene matches: 4. This CDR3 has 14 amino acids. The CDR3 region is CASSRGTGVNEQFF. CDR3 coding DNA: TGTGCCAGCAGCCGCGGGACAGGGGTCAATGAGCAGTTCTTC.

The chain employs TRBV6-5 and TRBJ2-7; 7 positions agree with TRBD1. The CDR3 extends over 15 amino acids. The V segment lost 8 bases and the J segment 0 bases; nucleotides outside the gene matches: 10. The germline gives CDR1 MNHEY, CDR2 SVGAGI. In DNA, the CDR3 is TGTGCCAGCTTAGGCCGGGACAGAGTCTCCTACGAGCAGTACTTC. It yields the protein CASLGRDRVSYEQYF.

The rearrangement uses TRBV7-3 and TRBJ1-5; a possible D gene is TRBD1 (5 bases). There are 13 residues in the CDR3. The germline gives CDR1 SGHTA, CDR2 FQGTGA. V dropped 2 bases and J dropped 6 bases, with 8 bases sitting between them. The CDR3 DNA follows: TGTGCCAGCAGCTTAGGAAGGGGTCAGCCCCAGCATTTT. Protein: CASSLGRGQPQHF. Full variable domain (outside the CDR3, taken from reference TRBV7-3 and TRBJ1-5): GAGVSQTPSNKVTEKGKYVELRCDPISGHTALYWYRQSLGQGPEFLIYFQGTGAADDSGLPNDRFFAVRPEGSVSTLKIQRTERGDSAVYLCASSLGRGQPQHFGDGTRLSIL.

This chain uses TRBV5-1 with TRBJ1-1; TRBD1 aligns across 8 bases. V was clipped by 7 bases and J by 0 bases; unmatched bases: 5. Germline assignment: CDR1 SGHRS and CDR2 YFSETQ. This CDR3 is built from 14 residues. CDR3 region: CASSYRGMNTEAFF. The CDR3 DNA is TGCGCCAGCTCCTACAGGGGGATGAACACTGAAGCTTTCTTT. Together with reference TRBV5-1 and TRBJ1-1, the CDR3 gives the full variable domain: KAGVTQTPRYLIKTRGQQVTLSCSPISGHRSVSWYQQTPGQGLQFLFEYFSETQRNKGNFPGRFSGRQFSNSRSEMNVSTLELGDSALYLCASSYRGMNTEAFFGQGTRLTVV.

This sequence joins TRBV2 and TRBJ1-4; the match to TRBD1 covers 8 bases. V was clipped by 6 bases and J by 8 bases; unmatched bases: 11. Germline CDR1 and CDR2: SNHLY and FYNNEI. The CDR3 totals 15 residues. CDR3 in amino acids: CASRRAQGGDEKLFF. In DNA, the CDR3 is TGTGCCAGCAGGCGGGCACAGGGGGGAGACGAAAAACTGTTTTTT.

The chain is built from TRBV4-1 and TRBJ2-4, with 7 bases lining up with TRBD2. The trim removed 0 bases at V and 9 bases at J, leaving 14 bases unmatched. The germline V gene encodes CDR1 MGHRA and CDR2 YSYEKL. This CDR3 has 17 amino acids. In DNA, the CDR3 is TGCGCCAGCAGCCAAGAGACTGGGGCAGGGACTACCGTCATTCAGTACTTC. Protein product: CASSQETGAGTTVIQYF.

The J gene is TRBJ1-1, the V gene TRBV18; D is perhaps TRBD1 (5 bases). This CDR3 spans 14 amino acids. V shed 2 bases and J shed 7 bases, with 14 bases lying between them. Germline loops: CDR1 KGHSH, CDR2 LQKENI. CDR3 bases: TGTGCCAGCTCACCAGGGACTGATATGATTGAAGCTTTCTTT. It is translated as CASSPGTDMIEAFF.

The rearrangement joins TRBV4-3 to TRBJ1-1, with D maybe TRBD1 (5 bases). The CDR3 is made up of 15 amino acids. The germline V gene has CDR1 LGHNA and CDR2 YSLEER. V was pared by 0 bases and J by 1 base, with 9 bases between. The CDR3 coding sequence is TGCGCCAGCAGCCAAGAAGCAGGGCAGAACACTGAAGCTTTCTTT. Encoded protein: CASSQEAGQNTEAFF.

CDR3 region: CASSHFPMGQLYGNTIYF. For the CDR3, the DNA is TGTGCCAGCAGCCATTTCCCAATGGGACAGCTCTATGGAAACACCATATATTTT. The chain has TRBV11-2 and TRBJ1-3, with 7 positions matching TRBD1. The CDR3 length is 18 residues. V shed 5 bases, J shed 3 bases, and the junction held 16 bases outside the gene matches. CDR1 and CDR2 (germline): SGHAT, FQNNGV.

The chain is built from TRBV10-3 and TRBJ1-5, with 7 bases matching TRBD1. The germline V gene encodes CDR1 ENHRY and CDR2 SYGVKD. The CDR3 is made up of 15 amino acids. V gave up 4 bases and J gave up 3 bases; unmatched junction bases: 6. CDR3 in amino acids: CAISVGTANNQPQHF. CDR3 in DNA: TGTGCCATCAGTGTAGGGACAGCAAACAATCAGCCCCAGCATTTT.

V is TRBV24-1 and J is TRBJ2-3; TRBD2 matches at 8 bases. J was trimmed by 1 base and V by 4 bases; bases with no gene match: 6. The CDR3 runs 16 residues. CDR1 KGHDR and CDR2 SFDVKD come from the germline V gene. The CDR3, as DNA: TGTGCCACCAGTGAGAGAGGGCGGGAGGGCACAGATACGCAGTATTTT. Amino acid sequence: CATSERGREGTDTQYF.

The sample holds one count of this clone. V and J are TRBV7-9 and TRBJ2-1; 9 bases are shared with TRBD1. This CDR3 region has 16 residues. Germline V gives CDR1 SEHNR, CDR2 FQNEAQ (reference sequence). V shed 5 bases, J shed 1 base, and the junction held 6 bases outside the gene matches. The CDR3 DNA is TGTGCCAGCAGCCCCCGGACAGGGGTTTCCTACAATGAGCAGTTCTTC. Translated: CASSPRTGVSYNEQFF.